A selection of T cell receptor beta chains follows, all from one sample in a study of OX40 agonist ivuxolimab in advanced cancers. This table comes from immunoSEQ multiplex PCR, and its TCRdb copy is limited to in-frame clones, with some not included. The sample yields about 95,000 clones, about 85% seen once. The specimen was CD4+ or CD8+ T cells sorted from blood, collected in a trial of the OX40 agonist ivuxolimab. These receptor sequences come from an adult with an advanced solid tumor such as melanoma, head and neck, liver or kidney cancer. Each CDR3 is given with its conserved first and last residue. The D gene is left open where the match is weak. Some rows mark clone size as missing; the rest say once, few, many or name a class of expanded clone.

clone size	V gene	D gene	J gene	CDR3 DNA	CDR3 protein
.	TRBV27	.	TRBJ2-1	TGTGCCAGCAGACCTGGGGGTGGGGACAATGAGCAGTTCTTC	CASRPGGGDNEQFF
.	TRBV6-8	.	TRBJ1-5	TGTGCCAGCAGTTACTACAGAGGGGGGGGCCGGGGCAATCAGCCCCAGCATTTT	CASSYYRGGGRGNQPQHF
.	TRBV7-8	TRBD2	TRBJ2-1	TGTGCCAGCAGGTTCTTTAGCGGGACCTCGGATGAGCAGTTCTTC	CASRFFSGTSDEQFF
medium-sized	TRBV28	TRBD2	TRBJ2-7	TGTGCCAGCAGTCACCAAGGGTGGCTAGCGGGCTCCTACGAGCAGTACTTC	CASSHQGWLAGSYEQYF
.	TRBV14	TRBD2	TRBJ2-1	TGTGCCAGCAGCCAAGATGCCAGCGGGATCGGGTCCTACAATGAGCAGTTCTTC	CASSQDASGIGSYNEQFF
.	TRBV27	.	TRBJ1-5	TGTGCCAGCAGTTTTGGGGGGGTCCAGCCCCAGCATTTT	CASSFGGVQPQHF
once	TRBV9	TRBD2	TRBJ2-1	TGTGCCAGCAGCGTAGGTAGGTTTCTAGCGGGAGGGCCGAATGAGCAGTTCTTC	CASSVGRFLAGGPNEQFF
.	TRBV19	.	TRBJ1-4	TGTGCCAGTAGTATTAACTACAATGAAAAACTGTTTTTT	CASSINYNEKLFF
.	TRBV28	TRBD2	TRBJ2-2	TGTGCCAGCAGTCCCAGCGGGAGGGAGGGCACCGGGGAGCTGTTTTTT	CASSPSGREGTGELFF
.	TRBV10-2	.	TRBJ2-3	TGCGCCAGCTCCGGACAGTCTAGCACAGATACGCAGTATTTT	CASSGQSSTDTQYF
.	TRBV6-5	.	TRBJ2-7	TGTGCCAGCAGTTACTCGAATTGGCAGGGTAGCGAGCAGTACTTC	CASSYSNWQGSEQYF
.	TRBV10-3	.	TRBJ1-1	TGTGCCATCAGTGGGGACGACACTGAAGCTTTCTTT	CAISGDDTEAFF
few	TRBV5-6	.	TRBJ2-6	TGTGCCAGCAGCTTGGTGGGCTCTGGGGCCAACGTCCTGACTTTC	CASSLVGSGANVLTF
.	TRBV7-3	TRBD2	TRBJ2-1	TGTGCCAGCAGCTTAGGGACTAGTGGCAGTGAGCAGTTCTTC	CASSLGTSGSEQFF
.	TRBV5-6	.	TRBJ1-5	TGTGCCAGCAGCTTGGGTGGGGATCAGCCCCAGCATTTT	CASSLGGDQPQHF
.	TRBV5-4	.	TRBJ2-3	TGTGCCAGCAGCGATAGCGGCTTCGGTTCAGATACGCAGTATTTT	CASSDSGFGSDTQYF
.	TRBV18	TRBD2	TRBJ2-3	TGTGCCAGCTCACCTTCTGTAGCGGGACTTGCCACAGATACGCAGTATTTT	CASSPSVAGLATDTQYF
.	TRBV15	.	TRBJ2-4	TGTGCCACCAGCAGGGGTGGGGGGGCCAAAAACATTCAGTACTTC	CATSRGGGAKNIQYF
.	TRBV5-6	.	TRBJ2-2	TGTGCCAGCAGCCCTAACACGGGGGATATAACCGGGGAGCTGTTTTTT	CASSPNTGDITGELFF
.	TRBV30	TRBD1	TRBJ2-2	TGTGCCCTCGGCAGGGGGTACACTGGGGAGCTGTTTTTT	CALGRGYTGELFF
.	TRBV5-4	TRBD2	TRBJ2-3	TGTGCCAGCAGCTTCGCGGGAGGGCACCCAGATACGCAGTATTTT	CASSFAGGHPDTQYF
.	TRBV4-3	TRBD1	TRBJ2-1	TGCGCCAGCAGCCAAACAGGGGGCAATGAGCAGTTCTTC	CASSQTGGNEQFF
.	TRBV7-9	.	TRBJ2-1	TGTGCCAGCAGCTCCCCTGTGGGCGATGAGCAGTTCTTC	CASSSPVGDEQFF
few	TRBV2	.	TRBJ2-3	TGTGCCAGCAGTGAACTGATTTCAGATACGCAGTATTTT	CASSELISDTQYF
.	TRBV28	TRBD2	TRBJ2-3	TGTGCCAGCAGCACACTAGCGGGAGGGGGGGATACGCAGTATTTT	CASSTLAGGGDTQYF
.	TRBV7-2	TRBD2	TRBJ2-1	TGTGCCAGCAGCCACCCTAGCGGGAGTCGGAATGAGCAGTTCTTC	CASSHPSGSRNEQFF
once	TRBV6-6	.	TRBJ2-3	TGTGCCACCCGGGAGGGGGCGGCCACAGATACGCAGTATTTT	CATREGAATDTQYF
.	TRBV5-1	TRBD2	TRBJ2-7	TGCGCCAGCAGTTTGGGTAGCGGGCTGCCCTACGAGCAGTACTTC	CASSLGSGLPYEQYF
.	TRBV30	.	TRBJ2-7	TGTGCCTGGATCGAGGCAGGTGGAATGAGCGAGCAGTACTTC	CAWIEAGGMSEQYF
.	TRBV14	.	TRBJ2-1	TGTGCCAGCAGCCAAGCGGGAGCCTACAATGAGCAGTTCTTC	CASSQAGAYNEQFF
.	TRBV9	TRBD1	TRBJ2-5	TGTGCCAGCAGCGTAGCGGTGGCAGGGGGCCCGGAGACCCAGTACTTC	CASSVAVAGGPETQYF
.	TRBV25-1	.	TRBJ2-1	TGTGCCAGCAGTGCGCCCCCCATAGGTGTTGAGCAGTTCTTC	CASSAPPIGVEQFF
.	TRBV6-1	.	TRBJ1-5	TGTGCCAGCAGTGTCAGGCTCAATCAGCCCCAGCATTTT	CASSVRLNQPQHF
.	TRBV4-2	TRBD1	TRBJ1-5	TGTGCCAGCAGCCAAGAAGGAGGGGGCGGTGATCAGCCCCAGCATTTT	CASSQEGGGGDQPQHF
.	TRBV7-2	.	TRBJ2-2	TGTGCCTCGGGGAAGGACGCTTTCCTCACCGGGGAGCTGTTTTTT	CASGKDAFLTGELFF
.	TRBV29-1	.	TRBJ1-1	TGCAGCGTTGTCCCGGGGAGCACTGAAGCTTTCTTT	CSVVPGSTEAFF
.	TRBV5-8	.	TRBJ1-5	TGTGCCAGCAGCTCGTGGGGGTATAGCAATCAGCCCCAGCATTTT	CASSSWGYSNQPQHF
.	TRBV15	.	TRBJ1-2	TGTGCCACCAGCAGAGGACAGGAAGGCTACACCTTC	CATSRGQEGYTF
once	TRBV4-1	.	TRBJ2-7	TGCGCCAGCAGCCAAGATGGGCTGGGACAAACCTACGAGCAGTACTTC	CASSQDGLGQTYEQYF
.	TRBV4-3	.	TRBJ1-6	TGCGCCAGCAGCCAAGAGGGGGCAGGGAATTCACCCCTCCACTTT	CASSQEGAGNSPLHF
.	TRBV7-9	.	TRBJ2-1	TGTGCCAGCAGGGGGGGACGTCCCCAAAATGAGCAGTTCTTC	CASRGGRPQNEQFF
.	TRBV19	.	TRBJ2-1	TGTGCCTCCGTTGGAGGCCCCCTCTATGGGCAGCAGTTCTTC	CASVGGPLYGQQFF
.	TRBV27	.	TRBJ1-4	TGTGCCAGCAGAACGCAGGGAGCTGAAAAACTGTTTTTT	CASRTQGAEKLFF
.	TRBV7-9	.	TRBJ1-1	TGTGCCAGCGGGGGAAAGCTCGGGGCGTCCGCTGAAGCTTTCTTT	CASGGKLGASAEAFF
.	TRBV7-2	.	TRBJ1-3	TGTGCCAGCCGTGACAGCTCTGGAAACACCATATATTTT	CASRDSSGNTIYF
.	TRBV6-6	.	TRBJ1-5	TGTGCCAGCACGGGGGCTCTTGGGCAGCCCCAGCATTTT	CASTGALGQPQHF
.	TRBV19	.	TRBJ2-2	TGTGCCAGTAAGGGGGATGGTTTTGCCGGGGAGCTGTTTTTT	CASKGDGFAGELFF